The 9 T cell receptor beta chains below were found in one sample sequenced in a study of T cells in Graves' hyperthyroidism and ophthalmopathy. Using RNA transcripts as the source, TCR beta CDR3 regions were amplified. When the TCR CDR3 underwent first-round RT-PCR, the HTBI primer set was used. TCRdb reprocessed the multiplex PCR reads via MiXCR and lists one record per CDR3 protein. The sample records some 500,000 distinct CDR3 sequences, about 16% being singletons. The sequencing sample was made of blood. The source is a woman aged 25 to 39 with Graves' ophthalmopathy.

This clonotype has ten or more counts. The CDR3 nucleotides are TGCGCCAGCAGCCAAGATTTGTGGCTGGAAGCTTTCTTT. It is translated as CASSQDLWLEAFF. This chain links TRBV4-3 with TRBJ1-1; D not certain. The CDR3 length is 13 residues. Germline-derived CDR1 and CDR2 are LGHNA and YSLEER. Trimming removed 0 bases at V and 8 bases at J, with 10 bases between.

The table lists this clonotype with many counts. CDR3 DNA sequence: TGTGCCAGCAGTCCCACTGACAGGGACTACGAGCAGTACTTC. This gives the protein CASSPTDRDYEQYF. The rearrangement uses TRBV28 and TRBJ2-7, with TRBD1 matching over 7 bases. Germline loops: CDR1 MDHEN, CDR2 SYDVKM. The CDR3 consists of 14 residues. J gave up 3 bases and V 5 bases, and 7 bases lay outside the gene matches.

This clonotype was observed many times. The gene calls are TRBV2 and TRBJ2-5; a possible D gene is TRBD2 (5 bases). CDR1 and CDR2 (germline): SNHLY, FYNNEI. Trimming shortened V by 7 bases and J by 3 bases, and 12 bases separated the two germline ends. The CDR3 sequence is 13 residues long. The CDR3 DNA reads as TGTGCCAGCATGAGGGTGGGAGAAGAGACCCAGTACTTC. As protein: CASMRVGEETQYF.

This clonotype was seen repeatedly, ten times or more. CDR3 DNA: TGCAGTGCTAGAGGGGTATGGACTAGCGGTCCTTACGAGCAGTACTTC. Translating gives CSARGVWTSGPYEQYF. The chain employs TRBV20-1 and TRBJ2-7; TRBD2 matches at 10 bases. V dropped 1 base and J dropped 4; count of bases not matched to a gene: 10. The CDR3 contains 16 residues. Germline CDR1 is DFQATT and CDR2 is SNEGSKA (reference sequence).

The table lists this clonotype with many counts. The V gene is TRBV6-2 or TRBV6-3, the J gene TRBJ1-5, with a possible D match to TRBD1 (5 bases). V lost 2 bases, J lost 6 bases, and 8 bases lay in between. CDR1 and CDR2 from the germline V gene are MNHEY and SVGEGT. CDR3 length equals 13 residues. The CDR3 DNA is TGTGCCAGCAGTTACGGGGGGTTTCAGCCCCAGCATTTT. Protein: CASSYGGFQPQHF.

Ten or more counts support this clonotype. This sequence joins TRBV3-1 and TRBJ1-2; 10 bases align to TRBD1. The germline gives CDR1 LGHDT, CDR2 YNNKEL (reference sequence). V shed 7 bases and J 6 bases; nucleotides not matched to a gene: 5. There are 13 residues in the CDR3. The CDR3 protein is CASTQGQGNGYTF. CDR3 DNA: TGTGCCAGCACCCAGGGACAGGGGAATGGCTACACCTTC.

The V and J genes are TRBV20-1 and TRBJ2-5; the D gene could be TRBD1 or TRBD2 (6 bases each). Germline V gene sequence: CDR1 DFQATT, CDR2 SNEGSKA (reference sequence). V lost 5 bases and J 4 bases, leaving 17 bases between the germline ends. CDR3 length: 14 residues. CDR3 nucleotides: TGCAGTGCTGGGGGCCGCGGGGCGGGAGAGACCCAGTACTTC. Translation: CSAGGRGAGETQYF.

This clonotype was picked up many times. CDR3 amino acids: CASSYGPGETQYF. CDR3 nucleotide sequence: TGTGCCAGCAGTTACGGGCCGGGGGAGACCCAGTACTTC. The chain is built from TRBV6-5 and TRBJ2-5; TRBD2 might be the D (5 bases). CDR3 length: 13 residues. CDR1 MNHEY and CDR2 SVGAGI come from the germline V gene. Trimming removed 2 bases at V and 5 bases at J, with 9 bases between.

CDR3 bases: TGTGCCTGGAGTGGAGGTAGCGGGAGGGAAGAGACCCAGTACTTC. Translation: CAWSGGSGREETQYF. The V and J genes are TRBV30 and TRBJ2-5; 11 bases map to TRBD2. J lost 3 bases, V lost 1 base, and 4 bases had no gene match. Germline-derived CDR1 and CDR2 are GTSNPN and SVGIG (reference sequence). The CDR3 is 15 residues long.